This T cell receptor (delta chain) was sequenced in a study of gamma-delta T cells after stem cell transplantation. TCRdb processed the RT-PCR reads again with the CATT caller. Of about 1,400 delta-chain clones listed, approximately 6% are singletons. The germline V gene encodes CDR1 GEAIGNYY and CDR2 EKD. This CDR3 has 20 residues. This clone was seen only a few times. TCRdb has a much larger clone's protein, which differs at residue 4 from the translation of this DNA, likely because of a read error; what is shown is the protein translated from the DNA. The TCR originated in a human donor. It is not recorded whose cells these are; they may come from a transplant donor. What was sequenced was gamma-delta T cells. This chain joins TRDV2 and TRDJ1, with D possibly being TRDD3 (5 bases). For the CDR3, the DNA is TGTGCCTGTGGCACCGTCGGGGGTGACAGGTCCCAAAAGGGCACCGATAAACTCATCTTT. Translation gives CACGTVGGDRSQKGTDKLIF.